What follows is one T cell receptor beta chain and its context. V lost 5 bases and J 10 bases, leaving 9 bases between the germline ends. CDR1 is SGHVS and CDR2 is FNYEAQ in the germline V gene. The CDR3 consists of 12 residues. This record belongs to a study of technical replicates of blood from a few donors. Here immunoSEQ multiplex PCR was the method, and the copy in TCRdb shows in-frame clones only, minus some. Found here are some 66,000 clones, roughly 90% of them singletons; the top ten hold approximately 4.4%. The gene calls are TRBV7-6 and TRBJ1-6, with D possibly being TRBD1 (5 bases). The sample was PBMCs. This receptor was identified in a human donor in good health. Some clones in this sample may be carry-over from other donors' samples. This CDR3 reads CASSQGNSPLHF. CDR3 nucleotide sequence: TGTGCCAGCAGCCAGGGAAACTCACCCCTCCACTTT. The full variable domain, rest sourced from reference TRBV7-6 and TRBJ1-6, is GAGVSQSPRYKVTKRGQDVALRCDPISGHVSLYWYRQALGQGPEFLTYFNYEAQQDKSGLPNDRFSAERPEGSISTLTIQRTEQRDSAMYRCASSQGNSPLHFGNGTRLTVT.